A selection of T cell receptor beta chains follows, all from one sample in a study of OX40 agonist ivuxolimab in advanced cancers. Some clones are missing from TCRdb's copy, which holds only in-frame ones; the method was immunoSEQ multiplex PCR. The table has about 90,000 clones, more than 80% seen once. This material consisted of CD4+ or CD8+ T cells sorted from blood, taken in a trial of the OX40 agonist ivuxolimab. The receptors come from an adult with an advanced solid tumor such as melanoma, head and neck, liver or kidney cancer. CDR3s leave out the opening cysteine and the closing phenylalanine or tryptophan.

v_call | cdr3_aa
TRBV9 | ASSGPQGIAGGLGDTQY
TRBV10-2 | ASKIGRVQETQY
TRBV6-5 | ATRGDGETQY
TRBV7-9 | ASSPQGVTGNEQY
TRBV30 | AWATGHYDTQY
TRBV5-4 | ASGGGTYNEQF
TRBV7-8 | ASSWPGTSGRAGEQY
TRBV5-4 | ASSLFGTGNTEAF
TRBV7-3 | ASSFINTGELF
TRBV19 | ASSRTRTVYGYT
TRBV19 | ASSIGRGAEAF
TRBV20-1 | SASWGEQY
TRBV12-5 | ASGLGGVAGTLH
TRBV5-1 | ASSYGINTEAF
TRBV11-2 | ASSLVRVAGYEQY
TRBV9 | ASSASGGNNEQF
TRBV28 | ASSFAGALPEAF
TRBV7-2 | ASRPREGSSYNEQF
TRBV5-4 | ASSPGTSGGRSYNEQF
TRBV28 | ASSPPLAGGRETQY
TRBV5-1 | ASSSTGTGINEQF
TRBV5-1 | ASSSRGPSGSTDTQY
TRBV9 | ASSHGLAGTTDEQF
TRBV7-9 | ASSPMGTIAEAF
TRBV7-3 | ASSLMQGTEAF
TRBV9 | ASSVETGTGYTDTQY
TRBV5-6 | ASRLQGTGDVNYGYT
TRBV5-1 | ASSRLAGANEQY
TRBV14 | ASSQARGGAGRYNSPLH
TRBV10-3 | AIRAGSVNTEAF
TRBV6-1 | ASSEWDEQF
TRBV18 | ASSPAAGGGQPQH
TRBV9 | ASSVGKTGVNTIY
TRBV6-1 | ASKRRGAGETQY
TRBV19 | ASSSTTDTEAF
TRBV4-2 | ASGRGTDTQY
TRBV7-3 | ASSDRNAPNEAF
TRBV28 | ASSLRGNYGYT
TRBV5-1 | ASSFGQVEETQY
TRBV5-4 | ASSLGVGAYEQY
TRBV11-2 | ASSLPPLGPSEQY
TRBV5-1 | ASSVGLGGELF
TRBV19 | ASSFFGTGGNQPQH
TRBV29-1 | SVRGQGSSGANVLT
TRBV9 | ASSVGGGGDYGYT
TRBV5-1 | ASTKTGHLMDEQF
TRBV10-3 | ATSDRASGANVLT
TRBV29-1 | SVLRGSNTEAF
TRBV15 | ATSREGGNTEAF
TRBV5-6 | ASSLGQLDGYT
TRBV14 | ASSQIRQGGTEAF